These 26 T cell receptor beta chains were sequenced from one sample in a study of blood T cell repertoires in COVID-19 (TCRdb year 2020). Libraries were constructed by the immunoSEQ multiplex PCR assay. Entries here come from immuneACCESS through TCRdb and include only in-frame sequences with V and J called. Some clones fail to appear in such tables; in the studies checked, an unresolved V gene covers under half of the shortfall, and the cause of the remainder is unknown. For this sample the table gives 400,000 to 550,000 clones, of which about 85% were detected only once. Jointly, the top ten make up about 2% of the sample. The sample was PBMCs or T cells enriched from blood (not recorded which). These receptor sequences come from a woman aged 18-30 years with acute COVID-19.

The chain joins TRBV7-2 to TRBJ1-5, with unresolved D. V shed 4 bases and J shed 1 base, with 8 bases lying between them. CDR1 and CDR2 (germline): SGHTA, FQGNSA. The CDR3 spans 14 residues. CDR3 nucleotides: TGTGCCAGCAGCTCTGGAGGAAGCAATCAGCCCCAGCATTTT. Amino acid sequence: CASSSGGSNQPQHF.

The gene calls are TRBV7-9 and TRBJ1-2, with a tentative D call TRBD1 (6 bases). V gave up 5 bases and J gave up 6 bases, with 16 bases separating them. Germline V lookup: CDR1 SEHNR, CDR2 FQNEAQ (reference sequence). This CDR3 is built from 14 residues. The DNA for the CDR3 is TGTGCCAGCAGCCGACCCGGACAGAGAGATGGCTACACCTTC. Translating it yields CASSRPGQRDGYTF.

The gene calls are TRBV7-8 and TRBJ1-2; D call uncertain. V was clipped by 5 bases and J by 3 bases, with 13 bases between them. The germline CDR1 and CDR2 sequences are SGHVS and FQNEAQ. This CDR3 contains 14 residues. The CDR3 DNA follows: TGTGCCAGCAGCCCCACGGAGGGTTACTATGGCTACACCTTC. The encoded protein is CASSPTEGYYGYTF. Looking up the rest from reference TRBV7-8 and TRBJ1-2 gives the full variable domain: GAGVSQSPRYKVAKRGQDVALRCDPISGHVSLFWYQQALGQGPEFLTYFQNEAQLDKSGLPSDRFFAERPEGSVSTLKIQRTQQEDSAVYLCASSPTEGYYGYTFGSGTRLTVV.

This clone was counted a few times. The chain recombines TRBV7-2 with TRBJ1-1; D uncertain. The V end was cut by 2 bases, the J end by 11 bases, with 15 bases between. The CDR3 runs to 13 residues. Germline CDR1 SGHTA, CDR2 FQGNSA. CDR3 nucleotides: TGTGCCAGCAGCTTACCCGGAGAGAATATGGCTTTCTTT. This translates into CASSLPGENMAFF. Drawing the rest from reference TRBV7-2 and TRBJ1-1, the complete variable domain is GAGVSQSPSNKVTEKGKDVELRCDPISGHTALYWYRQSLGQGLEFLIYFQGNSAPDKSGLPSDRFSAERTGGSVSTLTIQRTQQEDSAVYLCASSLPGENMAFFGQGTRLTVV.

The rearrangement links TRBV11-2 to TRBJ2-7; weak D call: TRBD1 (6 bases). V lost 1 base, J lost 2 bases, and 12 bases lay in between. Germline assignment: CDR1 SGHAT and CDR2 FQNNGV. CDR3 length: 15 amino acids. The CDR3 region has the DNA TGTGCCAGCAGCTTAGTAAGGGGGACAACCTACGAGCAGTACTTC. Residues: CASSLVRGTTYEQYF.

The chain couples TRBV7-9 to TRBJ2-5; tentatively, D is TRBD2 (6 bases). Trimming took off 3 bases at V and 5 bases at J, with 10 bases between the two ends. CDR3 length: 13 residues. Looked up from germline, CDR1 is SEHNR and CDR2 is FQNEAQ (reference sequence). Written as DNA, the CDR3 is TGTGCCAGCAGCTTCGGGGAGGCGGAGACCCAGTACTTC. The encoded protein is CASSFGEAETQYF.

This clone was observed a few times. The chain links TRBV5-1 to TRBJ2-3, with TRBD2 matching 10 bases. CDR3 length equals 14 residues. Germline V lookup: CDR1 SGHRS, CDR2 YFSETQ. Trimming at V came to 2 bases and at J to 6 bases, leaving 3 bases not matched to a gene. The CDR3 loop is CASSFSSGSDTQYF. The CDR3 DNA reads as TGCGCCAGCAGCTTCTCTAGCGGGAGTGATACGCAGTATTTT.

The chain carries TRBV29-1 and TRBJ1-1; TRBD1 is a possible D gene (5 bases). Germline V gene data show CDR1 as SQVTM and CDR2 as ANQGSEA. Trimming removed 4 bases at V and 0 bases at J, with 9 bases between. The CDR3 consists of 13 residues. CDR3 bases: TGCAGCGTTGCGACAGTTCTGAACACTGAAGCTTTCTTT. Amino acid sequence: CSVATVLNTEAFF.

The genes are TRBV5-4 and TRBJ1-1; 10 nucleotides line up with TRBD1. The V gene end was trimmed by 0 bases and the J gene end by 2 bases; junction bases not matched to a gene: 4. This CDR3 contains 16 residues. Germline V gives CDR1 SGHNT, CDR2 YYREEE (reference sequence). Here the CDR3 DNA reads TGTGCCAGCAGCTTGGGACAGGGGGCGTTCAACACTGAAGCTTTCTTT. It translates to CASSLGQGAFNTEAFF.

This chain uses TRBV29-1 with TRBJ1-2; D might be TRBD1 (5 bases). Per the germline V gene, CDR1 is SQVTM and CDR2 is ANQGSEA. The CDR3 length is 12 residues. Trimming shortened V by 0 bases and J by 7 bases, and 9 bases separated the two germline ends. In DNA, the CDR3 is TGCAGCGTTGAAGAAGGTAGGGGTGGCTACACCTTC. As protein: CSVEEGRGGYTF.

This chain connects TRBV14 to TRBJ1-1; a weak D match, TRBD1 (5 bases). With 1 base removed from V and 0 bases from J, the gap between germline ends came to 9 bases. This CDR3 has 15 amino acids. Looked up from germline, CDR1 is SGHDN and CDR2 is FVKESK. As DNA, the CDR3 is TGTGCCAGCAGCCAAGTGGGGGGGTTGAACACTGAAGCTTTCTTT. Protein sequence: CASSQVGGLNTEAFF.

V gene TRBV6-2 or TRBV6-3 combines with J gene TRBJ2-1, with TRBD2 matching over 13 bases. Germline CDR1 and CDR2: MNHEY and SVGEGT. The CDR3 is 18 amino acids. The V segment lost 5 bases and the J segment 3 bases; nucleotides outside the gene matches: 10. CDR3 sequence (DNA): TGTGCCAGCAGTCCCCGACTAGCGGGGGGCTCACTCTACAATGAGCAGTTCTTC. Translated: CASSPRLAGGSLYNEQFF.

The chain carries TRBV7-9 and TRBJ2-5; 12 bases match TRBD2. Looked up from germline, CDR1 is SEHNR and CDR2 is FQNEAQ (reference sequence). The CDR3 sequence is 16 residues long. With V trimmed by 0 bases and J by 4 bases, 3 bases remained unmatched. DNA of the CDR3: TGTGCCAGCAGCTTAGCGACTAGCGGGAGTGGAGAGACCCAGTACTTC. Protein: CASSLATSGSGETQYF.

This clone was seen a handful of times. This CDR3 is CSVVGGANTEAFF. In DNA form, the CDR3 reads TGCAGCGTTGTCGGGGGGGCGAACACTGAAGCTTTCTTT. The gene calls are TRBV29-1 and TRBJ1-1; D may be TRBD1 (6 bases). This CDR3 contains 13 residues. Trimming took off 4 bases at V and 1 base at J, with 10 bases between the two ends. CDR1 is SQVTM and CDR2 is ANQGSEA in the germline V gene.

This clone was detected once. The rearrangement links TRBV10-3 to TRBJ1-2; 8 nucleotides match TRBD1. The CDR3 spans 15 residues. J was trimmed by 1 base and V by 7 bases; bases with no gene match: 8. Germline V gene data show CDR1 as ENHRY and CDR2 as SYGVKD. In nucleotides, the CDR3 is TGTGCCATCACAGGGGGCAAGGATTTTAACTATGGCTACACCTTC. Protein: CAITGGKDFNYGYTF.

The genes are TRBV3-1 (or the pseudogene TRBV3-2) and TRBJ2-5; tentative D call: TRBD2 (5 bases). The CDR3 length is 14 residues. CDR1 LGHDT and CDR2 YNNKEL come from the germline V gene (reference sequence). V dropped 0 bases and J dropped 4 bases, with 9 bases sitting between them. DNA for the CDR3: TGTGCCAGCAGCCAAGAATCTGGAGGAGAGACCCAGTACTTC. Protein product: CASSQESGGETQYF.

The chain has TRBV9 and TRBJ2-3; D is possibly TRBD2 (5 bases). The CDR3 covers 15 residues. Germline loops: CDR1 SGDLS, CDR2 YYNGEE. V was trimmed by 0 bases and J by 12 bases, leaving 20 bases between them. CDR3 in DNA: TGTGCCAGCAGCGTAGCGGGGATTATGCCAGAGGCACAGTATTTT. Its protein is CASSVAGIMPEAQYF.

The chain joins TRBV7-2 to TRBJ2-3; 9 positions match TRBD2. V lost 1 base to trimming and J lost 3 bases; unmatched junction nucleotides: 2. This CDR3 has 15 residues. Germline assignment: CDR1 SGHTA and CDR2 FQGNSA. The CDR3 DNA reads TGTGCCAGCAGCTTAGTAGCGGGAGAAACAGATACGCAGTATTTT. Its translation: CASSLVAGETDTQYF.

This chain links TRBV30 with TRBJ1-5; 10 bases are a match to TRBD1. The CDR3 totals 15 residues. CDR1 is GTSNPN, CDR2 SVGIG, per germline (reference sequence). V dropped 3 bases and J dropped 3; count of bases not matched to a gene: 5. The CDR3 loop reads CAWSPGQGSNQPQHF. The DNA for the CDR3 is TGTGCCTGGAGCCCGGGACAGGGGTCCAATCAGCCCCAGCATTTT.

The rearrangement joins TRBV5-6 to TRBJ1-2; TRBD1 aligns across 7 bases. The CDR3 is made up of 13 amino acids. Trimming took 4 bases from V and 4 from J; bases not matched to a gene: 4. CDR1 is SGHDT and CDR2 is YYEEEE in the germline V gene. CDR3 sequence (DNA): TGTGCCAGCAGCCCGGGACAGACCTATGGCTACACCTTC. Amino acid sequence: CASSPGQTYGYTF.

V and J are TRBV2 and TRBJ2-7; 9 nucleotides match TRBD2. Losses at the gene ends were 3 bases for V and 3 bases for J; bases not matched to a gene: 9. This CDR3 region has 16 residues. Looked up from germline, CDR1 is SNHLY and CDR2 is FYNNEI. CDR3 nucleotides: TGTGCCAGCAGTGATCGTCTAGCGGGATTAGGCTACGAGCAGTACTTC. It encodes CASSDRLAGLGYEQYF.

The J gene is TRBJ1-1, the V gene TRBV28; D gene uncertain. The CDR3 loop spans 14 amino acids. Trimming left V 2 bases short and J 2 bases short, with 9 bases between. Germline CDR1 MDHEN, CDR2 SYDVKM. In nucleotides, the CDR3 is TGTGCCAGCAGTTTACAGGAGGACAACACTGAAGCTTTCTTT. It specifies CASSLQEDNTEAFF.

This sequence joins TRBV7-8 and TRBJ2-1, with 11 positions matching TRBD2. The CDR3 length is 18 residues. The germline V gene encodes CDR1 SGHVS and CDR2 FQNEAQ. V dropped 5 bases and J dropped 0; count of bases not matched to a gene: 9. CDR3 sequence reads: CASSEEASGGLSYNEQFF. CDR3 sequence (DNA): TGTGCCAGCAGCGAAGAGGCTAGCGGGGGGCTCTCCTACAATGAGCAGTTCTTC.

CDR3 sequence (DNA): TGTGCCTGGAGTGCTACAGGGAGGGAGCCCCAGCATTTT. Its protein is CAWSATGREPQHF. The rearrangement joins TRBV30 to TRBJ1-5; the D gene is possibly TRBD1 (6 bases). Trimming took off 1 base at V and 8 bases at J, with 12 bases between the two ends. The CDR3 has 13 amino acids. Germline CDR1 is GTSNPN and CDR2 is SVGIG (reference sequence). Variable domain in full (rest from reference TRBV30 and TRBJ1-5): SQTIHQWPATLVQPVGSPLSLECTVEGTSNPNLYWYRQAAGRGLQLLFYSVGIGQISSEVPQNLSASRPQDRQFILSSKKLLLSDSGFYLCAWSATGREPQHFGDGTRLSIL.

The rearrangement uses TRBV6-5 and TRBJ1-2; 8 nucleotides align to TRBD1. This CDR3 has 12 amino acids. With 6 bases clipped from V and 8 bases from J, the junction kept 5 bases outside the gene matches. In germline, CDR1 is MNHEY, CDR2 SVGAGI. The CDR3 here is CASSQGAGGYTF. In DNA, the CDR3 is TGTGCCAGCAGCCAGGGGGCTGGCGGCTACACCTTC.

The V and J genes are TRBV19 and TRBJ1-2, with TRBD1 identical over 10 bases. This CDR3 contains 16 residues. J lost 4 bases, V lost 5 bases, and 10 bases had no gene match. Germline loops: CDR1 LNHDA, CDR2 SQIVND (reference sequence). CDR3 sequence: CASSVSRDRGRYGYTF. In DNA form, the CDR3 reads TGTGCCAGTAGTGTCTCCCGGGACAGGGGACGCTATGGCTACACCTTC.